One and the same sample provided the 6 T cell receptor beta chains below, sequenced in a study of T cell repertoires in ileal Crohn's disease. The method was immunoSEQ multiplex PCR; TCRdb's version includes in-frame clones alone and lacks a portion of them. The repertoire holds 30,000 to 35,000 clones, with roughly 75% as singletons. Sequences were obtained from ileal tissue. These receptors were obtained from an adult with Crohn's disease.

The chain combines TRBV29-1 with TRBJ2-1, with D possibly matching TRBD2 (6 bases). Germline V gives CDR1 SQVTM, CDR2 ANQGSEA. V was clipped by 3 bases and J by 6 bases, with 12 bases between them. The CDR3 extends over 13 amino acids. The chain's CDR3 is CSVEWRGGNEQFF. CDR3 nucleotides: TGCAGCGTTGAGTGGCGGGGAGGCAATGAGCAGTTCTTC.

The chain carries TRBV27 and TRBJ2-1, with D maybe TRBD1 (6 bases). The V end lost 5 bases, the J end lost 5 bases, and 25 bases lay between the germline ends. Germline V gives CDR1 MNHEY, CDR2 SMNVEV (reference sequence). CDR3 length: 18 residues. The CDR3 loop reads CASSPFRFQGRPDNEQFF. The CDR3, as DNA: TGTGCCAGCAGTCCGTTCCGCTTCCAGGGGCGTCCCGACAATGAGCAGTTCTTC.

A remark on this clone: A junction boundary mismatches the germline segment, possibly from a read error. V is TRBV5-6 and J is TRBJ2-7; possibly TRBD1 for D (6 bases). The CDR3 contains 17 residues. CDR1 is SGHDT, CDR2 YYEEEE, per germline. In DNA, the CDR3 is TGTGCCAGCAGCCCCCTAAGCAGGGGAAGGAGGTCCTACGAGCAGTGCTTC. It codes for CASSPLSRGRRSYEQCF.

The chain uses TRBV11-2 and TRBJ2-2; 11 positions match TRBD2. Germline CDR1 and CDR2: SGHAT and FQNNGV. There are 16 residues in the CDR3. The ends lost 4 bases at V and 7 bases at J; junction bases unmatched: 8. CDR3 in DNA: TGTGCCAGCAGCTCCTGGGGACTAGCGGAGGGCGGGGAGCTGTTTTTT. As protein: CASSSWGLAEGGELFF.

This clone was seen only once. This chain uses TRBV29-1 with TRBJ1-3; a possible D gene is TRBD1 (5 bases). The CDR3 consists of 15 residues. Germline V gene data show CDR1 as SQVTM and CDR2 as ANQGSEA. V was pared by 5 bases and J by 3 bases, with 17 bases between. CDR3 coding DNA: TGCAGCGTTTTTGGGGGACTTACGTTTGGAAACACCATATATTTT. This gives the protein CSVFGGLTFGNTIYF.

The V gene is TRBV6-5, the J gene TRBJ2-7; weak D call: TRBD1 (6 bases). V lost 8 bases and J lost 3, with 8 bases in between. CDR1 is MNHEY and CDR2 is SVGAGI in the germline V gene. This CDR3 contains 11 residues. The CDR3 DNA follows: TGTGCCAGCGGACAGTTCTACGAGCAGTACTTC. Its protein is CASGQFYEQYF.